The entry below describes one T cell receptor (beta chain). Its specificity is unknown. Assay used: immunoSEQ multiplex PCR; TCRdb lists only in-frame clones, some missing. The table has approximately 23,000 clones, roughly 90% seen once. Time point noted: newly diagnosed, previously untreated cHL patient sample. Isolation of CD4+ T cells from thawed PBMCs was performed by magnetic negative selection. The CDR3 consists of 18 residues. The entry originates in a study of PD-1 blockade in classical Hodgkin lymphoma. Study-wide results and limits: At baseline, newly diagnosed patients reportedly showed less TCR diversity than healthy donors.

V gene TRBV21-1 combines with J gene TRBJ2-3; the table's D gene call, TRBD2, was not cross checked with the DNA. TRBV21-1 is termed a pseudogene. The sequence came from a human donor with classical Hodgkin lymphoma. Sequencing input: CD4+ T cells from blood. CDR3 in amino acids: CASSKERPGLAAPDTQYF. CDR3 sequence (DNA): TGTGCCAGCAGCAAAGAGAGACCGGGACTAGCGGCCCCAGATACGCAGTATTTT.